Presented here are 4 T cell receptor beta chains from one specimen sequenced in a study of cytomegalovirus exposure and HLA in healthy donors. PCR used 60 Vbeta primers and 13 Jbeta primers. Data came from immunoSEQ multiplex PCR; TCRdb stores just in-frame clones and leaves some out. The table lists tens of thousands of clones, approximately 71% of them singletons, with about 7.6% in the top ten. The source material was PBMCs. The receptor source for this set is a man aged 55 to 70 in good health and CMV-seropositive.

The rearrangement joins TRBV5-1 to TRBJ2-1, with TRBD2 identical over 10 bases. V trimming: 4 bases; J trimming: 3 bases; junction bases outside the gene matches: 10. This CDR3 is built from 17 residues. Per the germline V gene, CDR1 is SGHRS and CDR2 is YFSETQ. The CDR3 DNA reads TGCGCCAGCAGCCCCTCCGGGGGGACTAGCGTCTACAATGAGCAGTTCTTC. Amino acids: CASSPSGGTSVYNEQFF.

Within the sample, this clone is medium-sized. This rearrangement joins TRBV6-5 to TRBJ1-2; D is perhaps TRBD1 (6 bases). The CDR3 contains 14 residues. Germline V gives CDR1 MNHEY, CDR2 SVGAGI. V lost 0 bases and J 5 bases, leaving 10 bases between the germline ends. CDR3 nucleotides: TGTGCCAGCAGTTACTCGTTCCAGGGGTATGGCTACACCTTC. Amino acid sequence: CASSYSFQGYGYTF.

The V call is TRBV4-1, the J call TRBJ2-3, with 8 bases that match TRBD2. J was trimmed by 6 bases and V by 3 bases; bases with no gene match: 8. The CDR3 is made up of 15 amino acids. Germline V gene lookup returns CDR1 MGHRA and CDR2 YSYEKL. CDR3 bases: TGCGCCAGCAGCCAGGCTGGACTAGCAGAGGATACGCAGTATTTT. It codes for CASSQAGLAEDTQYF.

This chain links TRBV11-2 with TRBJ1-2; D possibly corresponds to TRBD1 (6 bases). V was shortened by 1 base and J by 8 bases, with 14 bases between the two germline ends. CDR3 length: 14 residues. CDR1 and CDR2 (germline): SGHAT, FQNNGV. The CDR3 bases are TGTGCCAGCAGCTTAGGGACAGACATAGGGGGCTACACCTTC. This codes for CASSLGTDIGGYTF.